This record concerns one TCR beta chain sequence. The CDR3 totals 15 residues. The germline V gene encodes CDR1 MNHEY and CDR2 SMNVEV (reference sequence). Trimming stripped 1 base from V and 4 bases from J, with 13 bases between. This sample is drawn from a study of shared clonotypes between healthy human individuals. Clones were sequenced by immunoSEQ multiplex PCR, and TCRdb holds only the in-frame ones, with some missing. There are fewer than 850,000 clones in the sample; around 90% occur only once, and about a third lies in the top ten. The sequenced sample was memory CD8+ T cells from PBMCs. Described subset: CD45RO+ cells pooled with CCR7-negative TemRA cells. This receptor was obtained from a man aged 18-30 years in good health. Some clones in this sample may be carry-over from other donors' samples. This rearrangement joins TRBV27 to TRBJ1-2, with D perhaps matching TRBD1 (5 bases). CDR3 sequence reads: CASSLLGGESYGYTF. Here the CDR3 DNA reads TGTGCCAGCAGTTTATTAGGAGGGGAGTCCTATGGCTACACCTTC.